This TCR beta chain derives from a study of T cell clonality in common variable immunodeficiency. V shed 3 bases, J shed 6 bases, and the junction held 9 bases outside the gene matches. This CDR3 region has 16 residues. The V gene's germline CDR1 is LGHNA and CDR2 YNFKEQ. General study findings and limits: Fewer deletions and N-nucleotide insertions were reportedly seen in common variable immunodeficiency TCR beta sequences. CVID subjects showed higher TCRbeta clonality than healthy controls. Authors noted CVID clonality's cause needs subpopulation repertoire sequencing.

The sample holds many counts of this clone. Antigen unknown. The CDR3 extends 3 residues past the end of the read, so its final part is completed from the germline J gene. Sequencing input was equivalent genomic DNA from CVID and controls. Measured with immunoSEQ multiplex PCR; TCRdb has only the in-frame clones, and not every one. Recorded here are tens of thousands of clones, none singletons. The sequencing sample was made of peripheral blood mononuclear cells. The chain couples TRBV4-2 to TRBJ2-3, with 10 bases matching TRBD2. The origin of this receptor is a person aged 18-69 years in good health. The CDR3 bases that were read are TGTGCCAGCAGCCACCGTCTAGCGGGAGCGGGGGATACG. Amino acid sequence: CASSHRLAGAGDT. The entire CDR3 sequence reads CASSHRLAGAGDTQYF.